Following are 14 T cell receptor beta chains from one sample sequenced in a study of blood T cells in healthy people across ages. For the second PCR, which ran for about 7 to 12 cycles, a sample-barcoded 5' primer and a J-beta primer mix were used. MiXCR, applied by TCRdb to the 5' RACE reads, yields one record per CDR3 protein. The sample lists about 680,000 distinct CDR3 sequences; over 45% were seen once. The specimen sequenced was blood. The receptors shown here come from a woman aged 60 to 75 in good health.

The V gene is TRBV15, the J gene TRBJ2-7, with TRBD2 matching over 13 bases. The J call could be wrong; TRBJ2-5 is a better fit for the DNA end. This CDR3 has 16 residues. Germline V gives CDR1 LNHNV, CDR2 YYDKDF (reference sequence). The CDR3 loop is CATSRGLAGGTETQYF. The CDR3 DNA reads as TGTGCCACCAGCAGAGGACTAGCGGGAGGAACAGAGACCCAGTACTTC.

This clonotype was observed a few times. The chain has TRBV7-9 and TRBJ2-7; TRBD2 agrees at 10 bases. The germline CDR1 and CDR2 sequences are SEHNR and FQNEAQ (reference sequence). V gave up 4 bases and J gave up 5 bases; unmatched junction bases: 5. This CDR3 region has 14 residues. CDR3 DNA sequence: TGTGCCAGCAGCTCGACTAGCGGGCCCCACGAGCAGTACTTC. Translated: CASSSTSGPHEQYF.

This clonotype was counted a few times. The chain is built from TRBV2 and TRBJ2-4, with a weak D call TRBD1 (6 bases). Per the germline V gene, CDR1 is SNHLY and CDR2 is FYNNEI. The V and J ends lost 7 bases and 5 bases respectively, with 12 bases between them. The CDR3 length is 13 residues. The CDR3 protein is CASTNEGENIQYF. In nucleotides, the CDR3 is TGTGCCAGCACCAACGAGGGGGAAAACATTCAGTACTTC.

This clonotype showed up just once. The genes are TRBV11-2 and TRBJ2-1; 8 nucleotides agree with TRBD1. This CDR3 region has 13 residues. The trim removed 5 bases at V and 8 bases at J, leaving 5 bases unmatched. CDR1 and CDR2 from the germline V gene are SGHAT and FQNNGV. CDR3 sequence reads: CASSPAGGYEQFF. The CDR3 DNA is TGTGCCAGCAGCCCCGCAGGGGGCTATGAGCAGTTCTTC.

In DNA, the CDR3 is TGCAGTACCTCCGGGGGGTCCAGTAACAATGAGCAGTTCTTC. Translation: CSTSGGSSNNEQFF. The V and J genes are TRBV20-1 and TRBJ2-1; 7 positions agree with TRBD2. V lost 8 bases and J lost 5; bases outside the gene matches: 12. This CDR3 is 14 amino acids long. Germline V CDR1 and CDR2: DFQATT, SNEGSKA (reference sequence).

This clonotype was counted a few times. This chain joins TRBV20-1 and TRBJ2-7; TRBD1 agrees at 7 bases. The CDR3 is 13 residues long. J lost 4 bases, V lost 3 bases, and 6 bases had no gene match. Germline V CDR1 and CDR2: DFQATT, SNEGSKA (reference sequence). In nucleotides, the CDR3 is TGCAGTGCTAGGCCAACAGGGGTTTACGAGCAGTACTTC. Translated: CSARPTGVYEQYF.

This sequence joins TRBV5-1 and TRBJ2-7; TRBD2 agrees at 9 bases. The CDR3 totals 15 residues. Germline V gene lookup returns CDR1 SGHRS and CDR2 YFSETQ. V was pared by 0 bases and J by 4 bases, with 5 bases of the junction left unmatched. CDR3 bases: TGCGCCAGCAGCTTGGTTCTAGCGGGATTTTACGAGCAGTACTTC. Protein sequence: CASSLVLAGFYEQYF.

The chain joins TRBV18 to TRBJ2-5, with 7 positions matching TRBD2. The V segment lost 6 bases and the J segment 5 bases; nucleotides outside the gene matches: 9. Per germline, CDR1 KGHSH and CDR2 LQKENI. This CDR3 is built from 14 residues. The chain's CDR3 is CASSHGGRGETQYF. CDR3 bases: TGTGCCAGCTCTCATGGCGGGAGAGGGGAGACCCAGTACTTC.

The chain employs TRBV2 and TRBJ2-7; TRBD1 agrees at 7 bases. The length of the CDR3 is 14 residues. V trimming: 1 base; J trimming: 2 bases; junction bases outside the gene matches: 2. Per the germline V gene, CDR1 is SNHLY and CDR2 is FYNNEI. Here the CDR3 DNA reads TGTGCCAGCAGTGAAGGGACAGGCCCCTACGAGCAGTACTTC. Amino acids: CASSEGTGPYEQYF.

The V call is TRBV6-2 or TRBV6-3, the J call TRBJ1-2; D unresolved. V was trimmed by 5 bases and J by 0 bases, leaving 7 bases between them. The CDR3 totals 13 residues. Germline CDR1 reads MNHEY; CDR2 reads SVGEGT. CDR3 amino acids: CASSPATNYGYTF. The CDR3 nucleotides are TGTGCCAGCAGTCCCGCAACTAACTATGGCTACACCTTC.

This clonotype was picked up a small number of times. CDR3 region: CASSPPAGVEQFF. The CDR3 coding sequence is TGTGCCAGCTCACCACCGGCAGGGGTTGAGCAGTTCTTC. The J gene is TRBJ2-1, the V gene TRBV18, with D perhaps TRBD1 (6 bases). The CDR3 is 13 amino acids. V dropped 0 bases and J dropped 9 bases, with 9 bases sitting between them. Germline assignment: CDR1 KGHSH and CDR2 LQKENI.

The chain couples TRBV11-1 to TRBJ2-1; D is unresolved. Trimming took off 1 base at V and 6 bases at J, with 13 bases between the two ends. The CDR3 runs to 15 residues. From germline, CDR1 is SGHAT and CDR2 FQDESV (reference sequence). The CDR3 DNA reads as TGTGCCAGCAGCTTAGGCACAAACGTCTTCAATGAGCAGTTCTTC. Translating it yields CASSLGTNVFNEQFF.

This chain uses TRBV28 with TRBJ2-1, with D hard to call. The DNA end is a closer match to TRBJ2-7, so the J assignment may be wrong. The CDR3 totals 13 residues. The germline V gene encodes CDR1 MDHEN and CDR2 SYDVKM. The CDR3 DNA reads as TGTGCCAGCAGTTCCGGCAGTTACAATGAGCAGTACTTC. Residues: CASSSGSYNEQYF.

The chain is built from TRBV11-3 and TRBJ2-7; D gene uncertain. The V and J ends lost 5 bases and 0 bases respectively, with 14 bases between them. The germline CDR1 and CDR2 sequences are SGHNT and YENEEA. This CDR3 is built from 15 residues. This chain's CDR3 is CASSVASADSYEQYF. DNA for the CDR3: TGTGCCAGCAGCGTGGCGAGTGCCGACTCCTACGAGCAGTACTTC.